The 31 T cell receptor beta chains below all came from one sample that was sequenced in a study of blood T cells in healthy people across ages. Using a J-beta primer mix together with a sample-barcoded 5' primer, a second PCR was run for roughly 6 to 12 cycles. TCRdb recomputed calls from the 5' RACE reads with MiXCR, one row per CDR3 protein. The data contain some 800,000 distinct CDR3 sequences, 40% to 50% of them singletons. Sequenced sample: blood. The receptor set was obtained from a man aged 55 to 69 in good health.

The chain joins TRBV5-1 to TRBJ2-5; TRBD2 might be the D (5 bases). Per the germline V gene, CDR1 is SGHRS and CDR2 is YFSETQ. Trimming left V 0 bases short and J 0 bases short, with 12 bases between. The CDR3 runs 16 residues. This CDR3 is CASSLALVPYQETQYF. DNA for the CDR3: TGCGCCAGCAGCTTGGCACTAGTTCCGTACCAAGAGACCCAGTACTTC. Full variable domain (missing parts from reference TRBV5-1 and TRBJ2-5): KAGVTQTPRYLIKTRGQQVTLSCSPISGHRSVSWYQQTPGQGLQFLFEYFSETQRNKGNFPGRFSGRQFSNSRSEMNVSTLELGDSALYLCASSLALVPYQETQYFGPGTRLLVL.

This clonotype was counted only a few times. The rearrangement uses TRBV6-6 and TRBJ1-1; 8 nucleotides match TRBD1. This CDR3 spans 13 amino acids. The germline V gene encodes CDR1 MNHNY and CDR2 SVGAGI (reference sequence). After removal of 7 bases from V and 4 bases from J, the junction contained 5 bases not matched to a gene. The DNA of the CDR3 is TGTGCCAGCACCGGACAGGGATTCACTGAAGCTTTCTTT. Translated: CASTGQGFTEAFF.

In DNA form, the CDR3 reads TGTGCCAGCAGCTTAGGGGATAGCGGGTTCCCCTACGAGCAGTACTTC. Residues: CASSLGDSGFPYEQYF. V and J are TRBV7-2 and TRBJ2-7; 7 bases fit TRBD2. V shed 1 base, J shed 2 bases, and the junction held 8 bases outside the gene matches. CDR3 length: 16 residues. The V gene's germline CDR1 is SGHTA and CDR2 FQGNSA.

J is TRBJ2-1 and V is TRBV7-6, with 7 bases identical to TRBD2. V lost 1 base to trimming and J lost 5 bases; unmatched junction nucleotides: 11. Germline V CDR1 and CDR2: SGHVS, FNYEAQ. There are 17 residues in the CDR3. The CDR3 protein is CASSLGSGRVGNNEQFF. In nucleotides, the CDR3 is TGTGCCAGCAGCTTAGGTTCAGGGAGGGTTGGGAACAATGAGCAGTTCTTC.

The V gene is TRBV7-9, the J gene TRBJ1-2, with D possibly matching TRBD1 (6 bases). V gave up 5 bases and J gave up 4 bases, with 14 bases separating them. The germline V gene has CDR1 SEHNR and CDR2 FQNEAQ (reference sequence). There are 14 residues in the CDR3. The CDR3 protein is CASSPPGDGYGYTF. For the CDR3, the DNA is TGTGCCAGCAGCCCGCCAGGGGACGGCTATGGCTACACCTTC.

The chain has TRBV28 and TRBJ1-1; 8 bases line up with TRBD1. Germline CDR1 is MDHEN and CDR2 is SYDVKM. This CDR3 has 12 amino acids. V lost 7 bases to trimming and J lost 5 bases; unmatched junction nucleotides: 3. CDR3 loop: CASITGGTEAFF. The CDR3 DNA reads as TGTGCCAGCATCACAGGGGGGACTGAAGCTTTCTTT.

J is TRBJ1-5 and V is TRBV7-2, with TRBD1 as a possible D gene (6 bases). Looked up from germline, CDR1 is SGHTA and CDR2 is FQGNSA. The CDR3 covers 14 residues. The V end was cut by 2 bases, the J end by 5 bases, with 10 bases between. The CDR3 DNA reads TGTGCCAGCAGCTTAAACAGGGTGGATCAGCCCCAGCATTTT. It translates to CASSLNRVDQPQHF.

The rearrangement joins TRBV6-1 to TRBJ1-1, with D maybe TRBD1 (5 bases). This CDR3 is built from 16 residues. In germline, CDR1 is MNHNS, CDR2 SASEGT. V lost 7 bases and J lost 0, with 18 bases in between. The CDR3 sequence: CASNGPLGGLNTEAFF. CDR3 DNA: TGTGCCAGCAATGGGCCTCTCGGGGGGTTGAACACTGAAGCTTTCTTT.

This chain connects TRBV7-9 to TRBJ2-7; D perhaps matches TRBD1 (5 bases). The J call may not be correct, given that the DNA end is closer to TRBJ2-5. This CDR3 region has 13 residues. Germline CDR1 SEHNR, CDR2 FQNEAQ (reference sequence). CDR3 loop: CASSLEAQGTQYF. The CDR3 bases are TGTGCCAGCAGCTTAGAAGCTCAGGGGACCCAGTACTTC.

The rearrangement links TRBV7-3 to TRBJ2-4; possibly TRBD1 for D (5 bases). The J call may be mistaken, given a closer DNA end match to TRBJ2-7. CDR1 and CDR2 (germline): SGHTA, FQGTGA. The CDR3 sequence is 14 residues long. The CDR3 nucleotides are TGTGCCAGCAGCTTCGGTGTGGACATGTCCGAGCAGTACTTC. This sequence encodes CASSFGVDMSEQYF.

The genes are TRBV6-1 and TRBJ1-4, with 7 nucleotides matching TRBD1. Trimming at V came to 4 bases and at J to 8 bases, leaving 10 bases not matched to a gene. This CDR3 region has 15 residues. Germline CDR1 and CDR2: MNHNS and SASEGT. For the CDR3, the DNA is TGTGCCAGCAGTGGCGACAGGGTAAGAGGAGAAAAACTGTTTTTT. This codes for CASSGDRVRGEKLFF.

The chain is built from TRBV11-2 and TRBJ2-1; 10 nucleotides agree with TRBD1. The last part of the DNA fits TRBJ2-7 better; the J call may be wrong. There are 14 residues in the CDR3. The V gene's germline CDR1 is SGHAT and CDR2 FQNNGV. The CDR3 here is CASSAGQGSDEQYF. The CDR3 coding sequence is TGTGCCAGCAGCGCGGGACAGGGGAGCGACGAGCAGTACTTC.

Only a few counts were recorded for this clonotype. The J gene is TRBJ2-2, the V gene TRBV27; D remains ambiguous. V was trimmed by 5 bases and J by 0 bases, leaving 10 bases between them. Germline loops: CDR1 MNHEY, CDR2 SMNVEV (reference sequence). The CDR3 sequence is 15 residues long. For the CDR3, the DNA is TGTGCCAGCAGTAAGGCGGTTACGAACACCGGGGAGCTGTTTTTT. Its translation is CASSKAVTNTGELFF.

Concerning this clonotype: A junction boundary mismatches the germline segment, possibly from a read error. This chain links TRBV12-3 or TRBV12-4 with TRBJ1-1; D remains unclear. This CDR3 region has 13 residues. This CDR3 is CASSFQVNAEAFF. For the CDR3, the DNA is TGTGCCAGCAGTTTTCAAGTGAACGCTGAAGCTTTCTTT.

For the CDR3, the DNA is TGTGCCAGCAGCTTAGGCCCTAGGGACATTCAGTACTTC. Translating it yields CASSLGPRDIQYF. This sequence joins TRBV7-2 and TRBJ2-4; no reliable D call. The CDR3 consists of 13 residues. V lost 1 base to trimming and J lost 8 bases, with 9 bases between them. Germline CDR1 is SGHTA and CDR2 is FQGNSA. Looking up the rest from reference TRBV7-2 and TRBJ2-4 gives the full variable domain: GAGVSQSPSNKVTEKGKDVELRCDPISGHTALYWYRQSLGQGLEFLIYFQGNSAPDKSGLPSDRFSAERTGGSVSTLTIQRTQQEDSAVYLCASSLGPRDIQYFGAGTRLSVL.

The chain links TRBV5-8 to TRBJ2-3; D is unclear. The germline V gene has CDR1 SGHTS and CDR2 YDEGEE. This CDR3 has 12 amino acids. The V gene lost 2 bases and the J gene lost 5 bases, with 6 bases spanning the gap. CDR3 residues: CASSFPRDTQYF. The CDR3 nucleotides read TGTGCCAGCAGCTTTCCCCGAGATACGCAGTATTTT.

CDR3 in DNA: TGTGCCAGCAGCGTAGGAATGACAGGGGAGGTCAATTCACCCCTCCACTTT. Translated, it gives CASSVGMTGEVNSPLHF. The chain is built from TRBV9 and TRBJ1-6, with TRBD1 matching over 8 bases. The germline gives CDR1 SGDLS, CDR2 YYNGEE. The CDR3 totals 17 residues. V lost 0 bases, J lost 7 bases, and 9 bases stayed unmatched.

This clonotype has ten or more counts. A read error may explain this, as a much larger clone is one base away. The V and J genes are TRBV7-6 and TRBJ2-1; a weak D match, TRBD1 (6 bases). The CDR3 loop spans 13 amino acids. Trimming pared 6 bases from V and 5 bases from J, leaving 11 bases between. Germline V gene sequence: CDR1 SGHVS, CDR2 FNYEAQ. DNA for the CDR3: TGTGCCAGCAGGTGGGGGCAGAACAATGAGCAGTTCTTC. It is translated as CASRWGQNNEQFF.

DNA of the CDR3: TGTGCCAGCAGTGCCGGGACTAGCGGGGGCTTCTTGGCCCAGTACTTC. It is translated as CASSAGTSGGFLAQYF. V and J are TRBV2 and TRBJ2-5, with TRBD2 matching over 14 bases. J lost 9 bases, V lost 4 bases, and 10 bases had no gene match. The CDR3 contains 16 residues. Germline CDR1 SNHLY, CDR2 FYNNEI.

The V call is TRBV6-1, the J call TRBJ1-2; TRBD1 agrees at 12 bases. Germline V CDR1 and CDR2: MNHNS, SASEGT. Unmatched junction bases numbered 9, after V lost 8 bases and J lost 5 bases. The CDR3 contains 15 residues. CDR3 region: CASVPGQGARYGYTF. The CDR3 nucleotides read TGTGCCAGCGTTCCGGGACAGGGGGCGAGATATGGCTACACCTTC.

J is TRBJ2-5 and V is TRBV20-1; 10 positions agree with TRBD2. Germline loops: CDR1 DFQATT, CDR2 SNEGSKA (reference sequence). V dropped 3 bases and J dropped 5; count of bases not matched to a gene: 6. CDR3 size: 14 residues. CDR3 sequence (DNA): TGCAGTGCTAGCCAGCGGGGGGGCCTGGAGACCCAGTACTTC. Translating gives CSASQRGGLETQYF.

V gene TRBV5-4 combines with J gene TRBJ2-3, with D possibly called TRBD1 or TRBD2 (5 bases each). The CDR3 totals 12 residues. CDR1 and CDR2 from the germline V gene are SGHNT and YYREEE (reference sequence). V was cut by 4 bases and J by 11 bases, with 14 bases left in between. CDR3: CASSVSSGGQYF. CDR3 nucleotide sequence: TGTGCCAGCAGCGTCTCTAGTGGGGGGCAGTATTTT.

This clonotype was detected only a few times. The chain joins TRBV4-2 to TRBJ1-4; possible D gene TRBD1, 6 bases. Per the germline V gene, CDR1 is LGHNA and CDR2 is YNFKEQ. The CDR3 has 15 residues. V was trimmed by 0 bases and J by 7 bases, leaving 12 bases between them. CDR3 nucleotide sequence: TGTGCCAGCAGCCAAGATAGGGGAGGGGGTGAAAAACTGTTTTTT. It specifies CASSQDRGGGEKLFF.

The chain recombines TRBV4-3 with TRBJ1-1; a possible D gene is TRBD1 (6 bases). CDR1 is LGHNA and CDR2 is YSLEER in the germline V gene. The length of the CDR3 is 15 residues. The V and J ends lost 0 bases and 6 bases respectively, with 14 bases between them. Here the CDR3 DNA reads TGCGCCAGCAGCCAAGATAACAGGGAGGGGGCTGAAGCTTTCTTT. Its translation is CASSQDNREGAEAFF.

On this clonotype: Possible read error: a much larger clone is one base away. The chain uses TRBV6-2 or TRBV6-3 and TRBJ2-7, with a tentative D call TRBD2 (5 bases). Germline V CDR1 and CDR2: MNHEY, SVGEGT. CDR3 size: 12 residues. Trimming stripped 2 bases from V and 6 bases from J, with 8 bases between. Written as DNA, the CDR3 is TGTGCCAGCAGTTACGTGGGGAGCGAGCAGTACTTC. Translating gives CASSYVGSEQYF.

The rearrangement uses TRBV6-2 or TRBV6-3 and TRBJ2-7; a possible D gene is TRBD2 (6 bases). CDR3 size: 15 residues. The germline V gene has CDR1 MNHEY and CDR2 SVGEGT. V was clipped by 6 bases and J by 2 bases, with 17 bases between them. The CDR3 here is CASSRPGDGTYEQYF. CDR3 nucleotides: TGTGCCAGCAGCCGACCGGGGGACGGGACCTACGAGCAGTACTTC.

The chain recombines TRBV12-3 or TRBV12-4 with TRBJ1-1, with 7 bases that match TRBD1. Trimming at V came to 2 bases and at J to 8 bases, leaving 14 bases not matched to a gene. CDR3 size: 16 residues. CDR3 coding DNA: TGTGCCAGCAGTTTATTCGGTAGGGGGCGCGATCTAGAAGCTTTCTTT. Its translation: CASSLFGRGRDLEAFF.

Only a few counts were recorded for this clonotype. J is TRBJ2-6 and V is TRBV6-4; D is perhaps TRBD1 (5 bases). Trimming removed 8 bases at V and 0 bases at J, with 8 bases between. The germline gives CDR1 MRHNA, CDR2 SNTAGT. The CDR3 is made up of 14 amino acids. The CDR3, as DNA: TGTGCCAGCGCCAGGGACTCTGGGGCCAACGTCCTGACTTTC. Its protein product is CASARDSGANVLTF.

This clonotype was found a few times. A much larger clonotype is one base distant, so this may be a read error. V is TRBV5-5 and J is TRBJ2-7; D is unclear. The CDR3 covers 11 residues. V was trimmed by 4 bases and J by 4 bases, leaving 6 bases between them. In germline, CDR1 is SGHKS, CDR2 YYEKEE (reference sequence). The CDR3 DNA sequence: TGTGCCAGCAGCGTACAATACGAGCAGTACTTC. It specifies CASSVQYEQYF.

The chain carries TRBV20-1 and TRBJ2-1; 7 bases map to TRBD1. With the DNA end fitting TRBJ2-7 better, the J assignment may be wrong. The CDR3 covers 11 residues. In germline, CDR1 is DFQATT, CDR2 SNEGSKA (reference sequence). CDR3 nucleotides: TGCAGTGCTAAAGGGGGCCGCGAGCAGTACTTC. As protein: CSAKGGREQYF.

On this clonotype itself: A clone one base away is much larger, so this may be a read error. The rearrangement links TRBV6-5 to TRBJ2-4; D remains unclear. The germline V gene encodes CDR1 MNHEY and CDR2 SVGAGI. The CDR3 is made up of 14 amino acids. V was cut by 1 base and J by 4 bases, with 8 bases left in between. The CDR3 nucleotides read TGTGCCAGCAGTTACTGGCAGACTAAAAACATTCAGTACTTC. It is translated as CASSYWQTKNIQYF.